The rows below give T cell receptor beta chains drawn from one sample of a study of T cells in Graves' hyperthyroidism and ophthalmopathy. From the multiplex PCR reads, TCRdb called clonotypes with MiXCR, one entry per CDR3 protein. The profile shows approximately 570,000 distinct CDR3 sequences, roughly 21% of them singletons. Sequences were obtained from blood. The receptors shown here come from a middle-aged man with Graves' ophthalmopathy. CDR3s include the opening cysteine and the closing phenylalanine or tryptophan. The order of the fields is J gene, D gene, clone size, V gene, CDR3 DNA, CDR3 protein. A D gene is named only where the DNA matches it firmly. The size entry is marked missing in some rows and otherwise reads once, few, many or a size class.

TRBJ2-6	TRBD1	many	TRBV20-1	TGCAGTGCTTTAGACAGGGGGGAAACTGGGGCCAACGTCCTGACTTTC	CSALDRGETGANVLTF
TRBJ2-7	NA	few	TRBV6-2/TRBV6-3	TGTGCCAGCAGTTACGTGGACAGCCTCTACGAGCAGTACTTC	CASSYVDSLYEQYF
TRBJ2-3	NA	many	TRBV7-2	TGTGCCAGCAGCTTTCGTCAGTCCGGTACAGATACGCAGTATTTT	CASSFRQSGTDTQYF
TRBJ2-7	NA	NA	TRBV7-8	TGTGCCAGCAGCTCCCGACAGGACTACGAGCAGTACTTC	CASSSRQDYEQYF
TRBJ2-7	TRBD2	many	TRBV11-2	TGTGCCAGCAGCTTAGTGTGGACTAGCGGTTACGAGCAGTACTTC	CASSLVWTSGYEQYF
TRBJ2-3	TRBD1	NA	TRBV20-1	TGCAGTGCTGGGTCAGGACAGGGGACCACAGATACGCAGTATTTT	CSAGSGQGTTDTQYF
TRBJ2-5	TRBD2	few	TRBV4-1	TGCGCCAGCAGCCAAAGGGTCGCTAGCGGGGGAGAGACCCAGTACTTC	CASSQRVASGGETQYF
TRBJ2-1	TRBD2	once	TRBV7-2	TGTGCCAGCAGCACCGACGGACTAGCGTTCGATGAGCAGTTCTTC	CASSTDGLAFDEQFF
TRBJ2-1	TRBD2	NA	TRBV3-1	TGTGCCAGCAGCCAAGATGGGGGGGGGGCCTACAATGAGCAGTTCTTC	CASSQDGGGAYNEQFF
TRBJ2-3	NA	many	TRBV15	TGTGCCACCAGCAGATCGACGTACTCATCCACAGATACGCAGTATTTT	CATSRSTYSSTDTQYF
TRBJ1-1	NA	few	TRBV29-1	TGCAGCGTTGAGTTGTCAGCCGGGGGGAAAGCTTTCTTT	CSVELSAGGKAFF
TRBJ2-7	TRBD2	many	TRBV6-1	TGTGCCAGCAGGGGACTAGCGGACGAGCAGTACTTC	CASRGLADEQYF
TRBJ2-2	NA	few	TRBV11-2	TGTGCCAGCAGCTCATTTCGCGGGGAGCTGTTTTTT	CASSSFRGELFF
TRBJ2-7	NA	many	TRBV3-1	TGTGCCAGCAGCAACAAAGTCGGGATGGGAAACAGTTTCATCGAGCAGTACTTC	CASSNKVGMGNSFIEQYF
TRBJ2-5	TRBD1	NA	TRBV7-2	TGTGCCAGCAGGACAGGGGGCGTTAAGACCCAGTACTTC	CASRTGGVKTQYF
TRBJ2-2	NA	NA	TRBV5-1	TGCGCCAGCAGCTTAATGGGCACCGGGGAGCTGTTTTTT	CASSLMGTGELFF
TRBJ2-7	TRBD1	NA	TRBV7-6	TGTGCCAGCAGCTCCCCCGTAGGGACAGTCGGCTACGGGCAGTACTTC	CASSSPVGTVGYGQYF